The 28 T cell receptor beta chains reported below all come from one sample, sequenced in a study of identical twins. TCRdb re-analysed the 5' RACE reads in MiXCR, keeping a single row per CDR3 protein. The table shows 240,000 or so distinct CDR3 sequences, with roughly a tenth occurring only once. The sample consisted of memory T cells sorted from blood. The receptor set was obtained from a man aged 50 to 60 in good health.

This clonotype was observed at least ten times. The gene calls are TRBV12-3 or TRBV12-4 and TRBJ2-1; 15 positions match TRBD2. The CDR3 extends over 15 amino acids. J gave up 7 bases and V 6 bases, and 4 bases lay outside the gene matches. The CDR3 bases are TGTGCCAGCAGAAGTGGGACTAGCGGGAGGAATGAGCAGTTCTTC. Protein product: CASRSGTSGRNEQFF.

This clonotype was observed many times. The genes are TRBV28 and TRBJ1-6, with D hard to call. The germline V gene encodes CDR1 MDHEN and CDR2 SYDVKM. With 6 bases removed from V and 10 bases from J, the gap between germline ends came to 13 bases. This CDR3 region has 13 residues. The chain's CDR3 is CASRREIQSPLHF. The CDR3 nucleotides are TGTGCCAGCAGGCGTGAGATTCAATCACCCCTCCACTTT.

V and J are TRBV5-1 and TRBJ2-3, with 7 nucleotides matching TRBD1. V shed 5 bases, J shed 2 bases, and the junction held 8 bases outside the gene matches. Germline CDR1 reads SGHRS; CDR2 reads YFSETQ. The CDR3 is made up of 15 amino acids. CDR3 sequence (DNA): TGCGCCAGCAGGTCGCCGGGACAGTACACAGATACGCAGTATTTT. Its protein product is CASRSPGQYTDTQYF.

V is TRBV9 and J is TRBJ1-6; D gene ambiguous. V lost 4 bases, J lost 6 bases, and 11 bases lay in between. The CDR3 length is 14 residues. Per the germline V gene, CDR1 is SGDLS and CDR2 is YYNGEE. As DNA, the CDR3 is TGTGCCAGCAGCAGCGGGGATTCTAATTCACCCCTCCACTTT. This encodes CASSSGDSNSPLHF.

This clonotype was seen at least ten times. The chain uses TRBV4-2 and TRBJ2-3; 8 bases are shared with TRBD2. Germline CDR1 reads LGHNA; CDR2 reads YNFKEQ. There are 16 residues in the CDR3. Trimming removed 4 bases from V and 4 bases from J; junction bases left unmatched: 10. The CDR3 DNA reads as TGTGCCAGCAGCCTGGACTTTGCGGGGGGAGCAGATACGCAGTATTTT. Its protein product is CASSLDFAGGADTQYF.

The chain is built from TRBV7-2 and TRBJ2-2; TRBD2 matches 10 bases. The CDR3 is 16 amino acids. With V trimmed by 3 bases and J by 6 bases, 7 bases remained unmatched. Germline CDR1 is SGHTA and CDR2 is FQGNSA. The CDR3 DNA sequence: TGTGCCAGCAGCTTTACAGGGACTAGCGTCGCCGGGGAGCTGTTTTTT. Its translation is CASSFTGTSVAGELFF.

This clonotype was counted at least ten times. The V call is TRBV10-3, the J call TRBJ1-5; possible D gene TRBD1, 5 bases. Germline V CDR1 and CDR2: ENHRY, SYGVKD. V lost 6 bases, J lost 7 bases, and 13 bases lay in between. The CDR3 has 13 residues. CDR3 protein: CAISDSFGQPQHF. The CDR3, as DNA: TGTGCCATCAGCGACAGTTTCGGGCAGCCCCAGCATTTT.

This chain connects TRBV28 to TRBJ2-2, with TRBD1 matching 8 bases. J was trimmed by 6 bases and V by 4 bases; bases with no gene match: 10. The length of the CDR3 is 16 residues. From germline, CDR1 is MDHEN and CDR2 SYDVKM. The CDR3 spells CASSSTGTGWAGELFF. CDR3 nucleotide sequence: TGTGCCAGCAGTTCAACCGGGACAGGTTGGGCCGGGGAGCTGTTTTTT.

This clonotype was found a few times. The rearrangement joins TRBV15 to TRBJ1-2; D is ambiguous. CDR3 length equals 14 residues. CDR1 LNHNV and CDR2 YYDKDF come from the germline V gene (reference sequence). V was shortened by 1 base and J by 4 bases, with 10 bases between the two germline ends. Written as DNA, the CDR3 is TGTGCCACCAGCAGAGCCCACGCTACCTATGGCTACACCTTC. Encoded protein: CATSRAHATYGYTF.

This clonotype came up many times. V is TRBV5-1 and J is TRBJ2-6; D is ambiguous. Germline assignment: CDR1 SGHRS and CDR2 YFSETQ. This CDR3 comprises 19 residues. The V end was cut by 4 bases, the J end by 0 bases, with 20 bases between. The CDR3: CASSQPSHTRNSGANVLTF. The CDR3 DNA sequence: TGCGCCAGCAGCCAGCCAAGTCACACGAGAAACTCTGGGGCCAACGTCCTGACTTTC.

This clonotype has at least ten counts. This chain uses TRBV20-1 with TRBJ1-2, with a weak D call TRBD1 (6 bases). This CDR3 has 13 amino acids. The germline V gene has CDR1 DFQATT and CDR2 SNEGSKA (reference sequence). Trimming left V 1 base short and J 7 bases short, with 13 bases between. CDR3 amino acids: CSARGQGLAGYTF. The CDR3 coding sequence is TGCAGTGCTAGAGGGCAGGGGTTGGCTGGCTACACCTTC.

The chain joins TRBV27 to TRBJ2-1; perhaps TRBD1 as D (6 bases). V was trimmed by 0 bases and J by 3 bases, leaving 12 bases between them. The CDR3 sequence is 16 residues long. Germline V CDR1 and CDR2: MNHEY, SMNVEV (reference sequence). The CDR3 spells CASSLSAGAFYNEQFF. The CDR3 coding sequence is TGTGCCAGCAGTTTATCGGCAGGGGCTTTCTACAATGAGCAGTTCTTC.

The chain recombines TRBV18 with TRBJ2-3; maybe TRBD1 (5 bases). Trimming left V 4 bases short and J 5 bases short, with 16 bases between. Germline CDR1 KGHSH, CDR2 LQKENI. The CDR3 spans 15 residues. CDR3 sequence reads: CASSLNANRGDTQYF. Here the CDR3 DNA reads TGTGCCAGCTCACTAAATGCGAATAGGGGAGATACGCAGTATTTT.

This clonotype has ten or more counts. The chain joins TRBV9 to TRBJ2-1; TRBD2 matches at 10 bases. Germline V CDR1 and CDR2: SGDLS, YYNGEE. This CDR3 is 15 amino acids long. V shed 1 base and J 9 bases; nucleotides not matched to a gene: 7. CDR3 nucleotide sequence: TGTGCCAGCAGCGTATGGGGGACTAGCGTCCGTGAGCAGTTCTTC. This gives the protein CASSVWGTSVREQFF.

The rearrangement links TRBV28 to TRBJ1-1; D ambiguous. Germline CDR1 is MDHEN and CDR2 is SYDVKM. There are 14 residues in the CDR3. Trimming stripped 7 bases from V and 4 bases from J, with 16 bases between. In DNA, the CDR3 is TGTGCCAGCACCGAGACCTTGGGGAGCACTGAAGCTTTCTTT. This translates into CASTETLGSTEAFF.

The table lists this clonotype with many counts. The chain uses TRBV20-1 and TRBJ2-1, with 10 bases that match TRBD2. V shed 6 bases and J 3 bases; nucleotides not matched to a gene: 11. The CDR3 covers 16 residues. The germline CDR1 and CDR2 sequences are DFQATT and SNEGSKA (reference sequence). The CDR3 is CSAPGVAGGFYNEQFF. CDR3 DNA: TGCAGTGCCCCCGGGGTAGCGGGAGGATTCTACAATGAGCAGTTCTTC.

The chain is built from TRBV7-9 and TRBJ2-7; maybe TRBD1 (6 bases). This CDR3 region has 13 residues. Trimming left V 2 bases short and J 3 bases short, with 8 bases between. Germline assignment: CDR1 SEHNR and CDR2 FQNEAQ (reference sequence). The CDR3 DNA reads as TGTGCCAGCAGCTTAACAGGGATCTACGAGCAGTACTTC. Protein product: CASSLTGIYEQYF.

In this sample, this clonotype turned up a few times. The V call is TRBV6-1, the J call TRBJ2-1; D is unresolved. Germline CDR1 is MNHNS and CDR2 is SASEGT. The CDR3 has 15 amino acids. The V and J ends lost 5 bases and 5 bases respectively, with 16 bases between them. As DNA, the CDR3 is TGTGCCAGCAGTAAAGACCTGCTTCTGAACAATGAGCAGTTCTTC. Its protein is CASSKDLLLNNEQFF.

This chain connects TRBV18 to TRBJ2-4; D tentatively fits TRBD1 or TRBD2 (6 bases each). Trimming left V 5 bases short and J 4 bases short, with 18 bases between. Germline V gene sequence: CDR1 KGHSH, CDR2 LQKENI. The CDR3 has 16 residues. The CDR3, as DNA: TGTGCCAGCTCAGCTCAAGGGGGGCGTATAAAAAACATTCAGTACTTC. It codes for CASSAQGGRIKNIQYF.

Ten or more counts support this clonotype. The chain is built from TRBV9 and TRBJ2-5, with TRBD1 as a possible D gene (5 bases). Germline values: CDR1 SGDLS, CDR2 YYNGEE. The CDR3 is made up of 14 amino acids. The V end was cut by 0 bases, the J end by 3 bases, with 9 bases between. The CDR3 nucleotides read TGTGCCAGCAGCGTAGGGGGCAGGGAAGAGACCCAGTACTTC. This encodes CASSVGGREETQYF.

This clonotype was counted between two and nine times. This chain links TRBV29-1 with TRBJ1-6, with a possible D match to TRBD1 (5 bases). Trimming shortened V by 6 bases and J by 6 bases, and 12 bases separated the two germline ends. This CDR3 is built from 13 residues. Germline assignment: CDR1 SQVTM and CDR2 ANQGSEA. The CDR3 here is CSVATGPNSPLHF. The CDR3 DNA reads as TGCAGCGTAGCTACGGGGCCTAATTCACCCCTCCACTTT. Filled out from reference TRBV29-1 and TRBJ1-6, the complete variable domain reads SAVISQKPSRDICQRGTSLTIQCQVDSQVTMMFWYRQQPGQSLTLIATANQGSEATYESGFVIDKFPISRPNLTFSTLTVSNMSPEDSSIYLCSVATGPNSPLHFGNGTRLTVT.

This clonotype was seen more than once but under ten times. The rearrangement joins TRBV6-1 to TRBJ1-2; D unresolved. CDR1 MNHNS and CDR2 SASEGT come from the germline V gene. CDR3 length equals 10 residues. V was trimmed by 0 bases and J by 8 bases, leaving 1 base between them. CDR3 DNA sequence: TGTGCCAGCAGTGAAGCCGGCTACACCTTC. Translation gives CASSEAGYTF.

This clonotype has ten or more counts. The chain is built from TRBV6-5 and TRBJ2-7; 9 bases agree with TRBD1. Trimming took 2 bases from V and 0 from J; bases not matched to a gene: 11. This CDR3 spans 18 amino acids. The germline V gene encodes CDR1 MNHEY and CDR2 SVGAGI. The CDR3 nucleotides are TGTGCCAGCAGTTACCCGAGGGGACAGGGCTACTCCTCCTACGAGCAGTACTTC. Protein: CASSYPRGQGYSSYEQYF.

The rearrangement links TRBV7-2 to TRBJ1-1; D not certain. V lost 6 bases to trimming and J lost 3 bases, with 11 bases between them. This CDR3 is 13 amino acids long. Germline loops: CDR1 SGHTA, CDR2 FQGNSA. This CDR3 reads CASRREIDTEAFF. In DNA, the CDR3 is TGTGCCAGCAGGCGGGAGATCGACACTGAAGCTTTCTTT.

This clonotype was detected many times. This rearrangement joins TRBV24-1 to TRBJ2-1, with a weak D call TRBD1 (6 bases). The CDR3 sequence is 15 residues long. Trimming took 2 bases from V and 2 from J, leaving 9 bases between them. The V gene's germline CDR1 is KGHDR and CDR2 SFDVKD. This CDR3 is CATSDSGTTYNEQFF. The CDR3 DNA is TGTGCCACCAGTGATTCCGGGACAACCTACAATGAGCAGTTCTTC.

This clonotype was detected ten times or more. The J gene is TRBJ2-7, the V gene TRBV20-1; D not resolved. V was shortened by 1 base and J by 7 bases, with 17 bases between the two germline ends. The CDR3 runs 14 residues. The V gene's germline CDR1 is DFQATT and CDR2 SNEGSKA (reference sequence). The CDR3 loop reads CSARGARSSDEQYF. For the CDR3, the DNA is TGCAGTGCTAGAGGGGCCCGGAGCTCGGATGAGCAGTACTTC.

This clonotype has just a few counts. The chain is built from TRBV5-1 and TRBJ2-3; tentatively, D is TRBD2 (5 bases). V was shortened by 4 bases and J by 0 bases, with 15 bases between the two germline ends. The germline gives CDR1 SGHRS, CDR2 YFSETQ. This CDR3 contains 16 residues. The CDR3 DNA sequence: TGCGCCAGCAGCCTGGGCTGGGGAGAGAGCACAGATACGCAGTATTTT. Translated: CASSLGWGESTDTQYF.

V is TRBV4-2 and J is TRBJ1-4; D perhaps matches TRBD1 (6 bases). V shed 0 bases and J shed 6 bases, with 11 bases lying between them. The CDR3 covers 15 residues. Per germline, CDR1 LGHNA and CDR2 YNFKEQ. The CDR3: CASSQDTRGDEKLFF. The CDR3 DNA follows: TGTGCCAGCAGCCAAGACACGAGGGGGGATGAAAAACTGTTTTTT.